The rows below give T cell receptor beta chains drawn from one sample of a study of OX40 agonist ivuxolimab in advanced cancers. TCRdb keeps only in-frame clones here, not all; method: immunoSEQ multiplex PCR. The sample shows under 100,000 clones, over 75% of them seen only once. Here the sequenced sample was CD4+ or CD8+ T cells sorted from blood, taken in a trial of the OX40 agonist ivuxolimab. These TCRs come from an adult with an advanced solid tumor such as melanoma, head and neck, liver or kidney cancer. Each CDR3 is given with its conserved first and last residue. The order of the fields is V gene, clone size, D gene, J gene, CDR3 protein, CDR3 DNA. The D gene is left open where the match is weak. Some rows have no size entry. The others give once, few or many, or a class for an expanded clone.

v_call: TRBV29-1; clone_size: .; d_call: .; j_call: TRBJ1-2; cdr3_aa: CSGGEGPGYTF; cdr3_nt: TGCAGCGGCGGTGAGGGACCTGGCTACACCTTC
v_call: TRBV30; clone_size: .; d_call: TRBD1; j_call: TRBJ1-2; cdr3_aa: CAWSRRGHLYGYTF; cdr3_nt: TGTGCCTGGAGTCGGAGGGGGCACCTCTATGGCTACACCTTC
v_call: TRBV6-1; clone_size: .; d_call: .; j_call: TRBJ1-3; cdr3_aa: CASKRGANKENTIYF; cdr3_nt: TGTGCCAGCAAGCGGGGGGCTAATAAGGAAAACACCATATATTTT
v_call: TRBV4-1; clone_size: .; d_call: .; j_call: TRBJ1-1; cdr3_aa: CASSQRDTTNSMNTEAFF; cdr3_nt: TGCGCCAGCAGCCAACGGGATACCACGAACTCCATGAACACTGAAGCTTTCTTT
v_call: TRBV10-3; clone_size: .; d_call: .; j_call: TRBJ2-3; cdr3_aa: CAISDRSVGTDTQYF; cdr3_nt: TGTGCCATCAGTGACAGGTCGGTCGGCACAGATACGCAGTATTTT
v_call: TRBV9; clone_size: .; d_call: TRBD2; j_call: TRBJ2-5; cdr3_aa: CASSVDGGKETQYF; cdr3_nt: TGTGCCAGCAGCGTAGACGGGGGGAAAGAGACCCAGTACTTC
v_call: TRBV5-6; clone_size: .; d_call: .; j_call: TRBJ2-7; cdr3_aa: CASSLYWDGVRSEQYF; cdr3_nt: TGTGCCAGCAGCCTCTATTGGGACGGTGTAAGATCCGAGCAGTACTTC
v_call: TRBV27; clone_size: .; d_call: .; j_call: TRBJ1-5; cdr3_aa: CASGSGWRNQPQHF; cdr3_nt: TGTGCCAGCGGCTCGGGGTGGCGCAATCAGCCCCAGCATTTT
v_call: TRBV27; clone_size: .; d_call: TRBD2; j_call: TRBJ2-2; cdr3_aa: CASSFLAGVFGELFF; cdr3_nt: TGTGCCAGCAGCTTTTTAGCGGGAGTGTTCGGGGAGCTGTTTTTT
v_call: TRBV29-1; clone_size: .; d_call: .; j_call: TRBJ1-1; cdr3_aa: CSVGGQITEAFF; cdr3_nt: TGCAGCGTGGGTGGACAGATCACTGAAGCTTTCTTT
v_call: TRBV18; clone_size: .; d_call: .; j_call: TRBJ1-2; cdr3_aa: CASSPPSEMGGYTF; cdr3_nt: TGTGCCAGCTCACCACCATCGGAAATGGGGGGCTACACCTTC
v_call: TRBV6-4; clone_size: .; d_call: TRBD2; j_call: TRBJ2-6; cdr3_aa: CASSAEISGGGANVLTF; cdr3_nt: TGTGCCAGCAGTGCCGAGATTTCGGGAGGTGGGGCCAACGTCCTGACTTTC
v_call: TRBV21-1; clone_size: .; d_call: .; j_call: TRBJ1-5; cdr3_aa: CASRKDRGRLNQPQHF; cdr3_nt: TGTGCCAGCAGAAAGGACAGGGGGCGACTTAATCAGCCCCAGCATTTT
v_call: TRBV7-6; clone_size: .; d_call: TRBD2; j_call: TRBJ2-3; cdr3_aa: CASSSSGGTDTQYF; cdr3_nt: TGTGCCAGCAGCTCTAGCGGTGGCACAGATACGCAGTATTTT
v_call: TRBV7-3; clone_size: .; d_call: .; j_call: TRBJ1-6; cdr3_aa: CASSQPPGTLSNSPLHF; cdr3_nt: TGTGCCAGCAGCCAACCTCCCGGGACACTCTCTAATTCACCCCTCCACTTT
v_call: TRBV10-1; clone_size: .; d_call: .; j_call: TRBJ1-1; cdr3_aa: CASSEGNTEAFF; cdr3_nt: TGCGCCAGCAGTGAGGGGAACACTGAAGCTTTCTTT
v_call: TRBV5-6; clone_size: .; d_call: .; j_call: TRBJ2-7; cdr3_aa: CASSPGRLGREQYF; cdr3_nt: TGTGCCAGCAGCCCGGGACGGCTGGGGCGCGAGCAGTACTTC
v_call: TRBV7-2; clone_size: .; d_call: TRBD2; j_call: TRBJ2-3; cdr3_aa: CASSPPGLAGGGTQYF; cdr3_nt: TGTGCCAGCAGCCCCCCGGGACTAGCGGGAGGGGGCACGCAGTATTTT
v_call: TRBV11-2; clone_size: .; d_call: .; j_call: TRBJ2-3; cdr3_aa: CASSEIDTQYF; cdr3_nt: TGTGCCAGCAGCGAAATAGATACGCAGTATTTT
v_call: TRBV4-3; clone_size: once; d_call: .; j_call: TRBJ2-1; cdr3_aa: CASSQEYFSSYNEQFF; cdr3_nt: TGCGCCAGCAGCCAAGAGTACTTTTCCTCCTACAATGAGCAGTTCTTC
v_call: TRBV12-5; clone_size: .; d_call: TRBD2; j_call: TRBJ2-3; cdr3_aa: CASAPPGLAGGPWDTQYF; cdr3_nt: TGTGCTAGTGCCCCTCCGGGACTAGCGGGGGGGCCTTGGGATACGCAGTATTTT
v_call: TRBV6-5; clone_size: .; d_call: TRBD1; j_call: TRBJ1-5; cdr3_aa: CASSPGGRGNQPQHF; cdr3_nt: TGTGCCAGCAGCCCAGGGGGGAGGGGCAATCAGCCCCAGCATTTT
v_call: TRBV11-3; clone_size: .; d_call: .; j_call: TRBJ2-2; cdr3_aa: CASSSQTNTGELFF; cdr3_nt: TGTGCCAGCAGCTCCCAAACGAACACCGGGGAGCTGTTTTTT
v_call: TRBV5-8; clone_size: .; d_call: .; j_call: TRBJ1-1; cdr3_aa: CARSLTEAFF; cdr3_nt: TGTGCCAGAAGCTTGACTGAAGCTTTCTTT
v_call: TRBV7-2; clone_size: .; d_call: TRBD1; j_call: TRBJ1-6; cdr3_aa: CASSFGTGGFFSPLHF; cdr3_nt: TGTGCCAGCAGCTTTGGAACAGGGGGTTTCTTTTCACCCCTCCACTTT
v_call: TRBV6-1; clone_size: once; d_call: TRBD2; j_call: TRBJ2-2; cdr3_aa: CASSEEGGRPGELFF; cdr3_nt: TGTGCCAGCAGTGAAGAGGGAGGGAGGCCCGGGGAGCTGTTTTTT
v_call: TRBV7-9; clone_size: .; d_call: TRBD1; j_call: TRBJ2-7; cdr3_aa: CASRNRGSYEQYF; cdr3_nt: TGTGCCAGCAGGAACAGGGGTTCCTACGAGCAGTACTTC
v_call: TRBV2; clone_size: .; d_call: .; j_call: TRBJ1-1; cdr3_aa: CASSAPGGNTEAFF; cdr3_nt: TGTGCCAGCAGCGCACCGGGTGGGAACACTGAAGCTTTCTTT
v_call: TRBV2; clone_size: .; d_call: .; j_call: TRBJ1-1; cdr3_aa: CASTGGSAMNTEAFF; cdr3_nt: TGTGCCAGCACGGGGGGCTCCGCCATGAACACTGAAGCTTTCTTT
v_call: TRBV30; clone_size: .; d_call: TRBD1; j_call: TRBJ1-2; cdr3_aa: CAWSGTGFGYGYTF; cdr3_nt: TGTGCCTGGAGTGGGACAGGGTTCGGGTATGGCTACACCTTC
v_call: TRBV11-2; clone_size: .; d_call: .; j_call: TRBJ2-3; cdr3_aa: CASSQQRGTQYF; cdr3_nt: TGTGCCAGCAGCCAACAACGGGGGACGCAGTATTTT
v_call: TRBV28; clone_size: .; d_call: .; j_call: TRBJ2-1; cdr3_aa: CASTRTTEDNEQFF; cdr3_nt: TGTGCCAGCACCCGGACCACCGAGGACAATGAGCAGTTCTTC
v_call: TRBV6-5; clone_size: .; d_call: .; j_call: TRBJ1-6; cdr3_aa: CASSYLGSPLHF; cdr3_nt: TGTGCCAGCAGTTACTTGGGATCACCCCTCCACTTT
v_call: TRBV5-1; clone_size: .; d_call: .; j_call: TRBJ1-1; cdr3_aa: CASSLGGPDSVNTEAFF; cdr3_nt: TGCGCCAGCAGCTTGGGGGGCCCGGACAGCGTGAACACTGAAGCTTTCTTT
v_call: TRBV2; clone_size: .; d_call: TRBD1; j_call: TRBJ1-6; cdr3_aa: CASSERGLGSPLHF; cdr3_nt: TGTGCCAGCAGTGAAAGGGGGCTAGGTTCACCCCTCCACTTT
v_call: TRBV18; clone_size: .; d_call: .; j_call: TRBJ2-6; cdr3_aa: CASSPFASGANVLTF; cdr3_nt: TGTGCCAGCTCACCATTCGCCTCTGGGGCCAACGTCCTGACTTTC
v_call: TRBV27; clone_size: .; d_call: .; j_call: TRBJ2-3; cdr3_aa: CASSLRGQGTDMQYF; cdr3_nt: TGTGCCAGCAGTTTAAGGGGCCAGGGAACAGATATGCAGTATTTT
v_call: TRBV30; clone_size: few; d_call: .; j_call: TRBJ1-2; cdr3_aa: CAWSVEGPHYGYTF; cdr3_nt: TGTGCCTGGAGTGTGGAGGGGCCCCACTATGGCTACACCTTC
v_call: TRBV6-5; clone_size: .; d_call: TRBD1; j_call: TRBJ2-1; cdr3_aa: CASSYLGQGDNEQFF; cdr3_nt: TGTGCCAGCAGTTACCTTGGACAGGGCGACAATGAGCAGTTCTTC
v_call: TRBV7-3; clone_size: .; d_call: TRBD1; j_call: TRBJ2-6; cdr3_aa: CASSSGQPGANVLTF; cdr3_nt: TGTGCCAGCAGCTCGGGACAGCCGGGGGCCAACGTCCTGACTTTC
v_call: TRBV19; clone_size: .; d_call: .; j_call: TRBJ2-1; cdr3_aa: CASSPDRTNYNEQFF; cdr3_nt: TGTGCCAGTAGTCCCGACCGAACCAACTACAATGAGCAGTTCTTC
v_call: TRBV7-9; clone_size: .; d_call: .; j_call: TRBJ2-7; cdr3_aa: CASSLTDSSYEQYF; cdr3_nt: TGTGCCAGCAGCTTAACTGACAGCTCCTACGAGCAGTACTTC
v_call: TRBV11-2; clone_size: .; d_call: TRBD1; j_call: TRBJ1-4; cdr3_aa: CASSLARTGGREKLFF; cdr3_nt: TGTGCCAGCAGCTTAGCGCGGACAGGGGGCCGAGAAAAACTGTTTTTT
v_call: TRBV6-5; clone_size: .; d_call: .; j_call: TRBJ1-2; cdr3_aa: CASSYTAGGGNTF; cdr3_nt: TGTGCCAGCAGTTACACCGCGGGGGGTGGCAACACCTTC
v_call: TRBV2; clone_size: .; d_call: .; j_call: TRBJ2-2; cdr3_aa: CASSSDGNTGELFF; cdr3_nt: TGTGCCAGCAGTTCGGACGGGAACACCGGGGAGCTGTTTTTT
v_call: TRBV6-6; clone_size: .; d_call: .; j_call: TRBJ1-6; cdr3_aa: CASSYGDSPLHF; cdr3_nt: TGTGCCAGCAGTTATGGGGACTCACCCCTCCACTTT
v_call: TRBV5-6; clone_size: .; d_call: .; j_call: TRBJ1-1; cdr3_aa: CASSLDARQNTEAFF; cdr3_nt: TGTGCCAGCAGCTTAGACGCCAGGCAGAACACTGAAGCTTTCTTT
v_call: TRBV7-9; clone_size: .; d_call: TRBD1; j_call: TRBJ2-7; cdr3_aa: CASSAPGQGIDEQYF; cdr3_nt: TGTGCCAGCAGCGCCCCGGGACAGGGGATCGACGAGCAGTACTTC